The 32 T cell receptor beta chains below were found in one sample sequenced in a study of cytomegalovirus exposure and HLA in healthy donors. 13 Jbeta primers and 60 Vbeta primers were used for the PCR. TCRdb keeps only in-frame clones here, not all; method: immunoSEQ multiplex PCR. The sample carries under 250,000 clones, around four fifths recorded once. Sequencing was performed on PBMCs. These receptors were collected from a woman aged 40 to 50 in good health and CMV-seronegative.

This clone was picked up a small number of times. This sequence joins TRBV19 and TRBJ1-1; 7 bases line up with TRBD1. This CDR3 has 12 residues. The trim removed 7 bases at V and 7 bases at J, leaving 6 bases unmatched. Germline CDR1 and CDR2: LNHDA and SQIVND (reference sequence). Written as DNA, the CDR3 is TGTGCCAGTAAGACAGGGTCAAGTGAAGCTTTCTTT. It specifies CASKTGSSEAFF.

J is TRBJ2-7 and V is TRBV30; 8 bases fit TRBD2. This CDR3 comprises 13 residues. The germline V gene encodes CDR1 GTSNPN and CDR2 SVGIG (reference sequence). The junction had 6 bases not matched to a gene; V was cut back by 0 bases and J by 8 bases. The CDR3 DNA sequence: TGTGCCTGGAGTGTAGCGGGAGAAGGCCAGCAGTACTTC. This sequence encodes CAWSVAGEGQQYF.

The chain uses TRBV27 and TRBJ2-7; 10 positions match TRBD1. V trimming: 5 bases; J trimming: 4 bases; junction bases outside the gene matches: 5. The CDR3 spans 14 residues. Germline V gene data show CDR1 as MNHEY and CDR2 as SMNVEV (reference sequence). As DNA, the CDR3 is TGTGCCAGCAGTCCGGGACAGGGGACGTACGAGCAGTACTTC. It encodes CASSPGQGTYEQYF.

This chain connects TRBV19 to TRBJ1-3; TRBD1 agrees at 8 bases. The CDR3 extends over 14 amino acids. V dropped 7 bases and J dropped 4; count of bases not matched to a gene: 6. The germline V gene encodes CDR1 LNHDA and CDR2 SQIVND (reference sequence). DNA for the CDR3: TGTGCCAGTATGACCAGGGGGCAAGGAAACACCATATATTTT. The encoded protein is CASMTRGQGNTIYF. Looking up the rest from reference TRBV19 and TRBJ1-3 gives the full variable domain: DGGITQSPKYLFRKEGQNVTLSCEQNLNHDAMYWYRQDPGQGLRLIYYSQIVNDFQKGDIAEGYSVSREKKESFPLTVTSAQKNPTAFYLCASMTRGQGNTIYFGEGSWLTVV.

The chain combines TRBV7-7 with TRBJ2-7; 7 nucleotides match TRBD1. J lost 3 bases, V lost 4 bases, and 3 bases had no gene match. The germline V gene encodes CDR1 SSHAT and CDR2 FNYEAQ (reference sequence). CDR3 length: 13 amino acids. Here the CDR3 reads CASSSGQNYEQYF. As DNA, the CDR3 is TGTGCCAGCAGCTCGGGACAGAACTACGAGCAGTACTTC.

This chain uses TRBV10-3 with TRBJ2-7, with a tentative D call TRBD2 (6 bases). The CDR3 covers 15 residues. CDR1 and CDR2 from the germline V gene are ENHRY and SYGVKD. V lost 4 bases and J 0 bases, leaving 13 bases between the germline ends. CDR3 in amino acids: CAISGRDASSYEQYF. CDR3 DNA: TGTGCCATCAGTGGGCGGGACGCGAGCTCCTACGAGCAGTACTTC.

The CDR3, as DNA: TGTGCCTGGAGTGTACTTCTTTACTCTGGAAACACCATATATTTT. This gives the protein CAWSVLLYSGNTIYF. V usage is TRBV30 and J usage is TRBJ1-3; unclear D gene. CDR1 is GTSNPN and CDR2 is SVGIG in the germline V gene (reference sequence). The CDR3 spans 15 residues. Trimming shortened V by 0 bases and J by 0 bases, and 9 bases separated the two germline ends.

This chain connects TRBV7-9 to TRBJ2-7; D is possibly TRBD2 (5 bases). V was shortened by 1 base and J by 5 bases, with 12 bases between the two germline ends. The CDR3 runs to 14 residues. The germline V gene has CDR1 SEHNR and CDR2 FQNEAQ (reference sequence). CDR3 loop: CASSLGRDMDEQYF. The CDR3 coding sequence is TGTGCCAGCAGCTTAGGTCGGGATATGGACGAGCAGTACTTC.

This clone was recorded only once. The gene calls are TRBV7-9 and TRBJ1-4; D is uncertain. Deletions cut 4 bases from V and 0 bases from J, with 9 bases between. CDR3 length: 15 residues. CDR1 SEHNR and CDR2 FQNEAQ come from the germline V gene (reference sequence). The CDR3 coding sequence is TGTGCCAGCAGCTCCGGGATTGCAACTAATGAAAAACTGTTTTTT. Protein sequence: CASSSGIATNEKLFF.

The chain has TRBV4-1 and TRBJ2-1, with D hard to call. Trimming cost V 4 bases and J 3 bases, with 7 bases left between them. The CDR3 has 13 amino acids. Germline V gene data show CDR1 as MGHRA and CDR2 as YSYEKL. The DNA for the CDR3 is TGCGCCAGCAGCCCCAACATCTACAATGAGCAGTTCTTC. It yields the protein CASSPNIYNEQFF.

CDR3 DNA sequence: TGTGCCAGCAGCCTAGTAAACACCGGGGAGCTGTTTTTT. Protein sequence: CASSLVNTGELFF. This chain joins TRBV11-3 and TRBJ2-2; no clear D gene. V lost 5 bases, J lost 2 bases, and 6 bases lay in between. This CDR3 spans 13 amino acids. Germline V CDR1 and CDR2: SGHNT, YENEEA.

Only one count was recorded for this clone. This sequence joins TRBV18 and TRBJ2-7; D gene ambiguous. Germline CDR1 is KGHSH and CDR2 is LQKENI. The CDR3 runs 15 residues. Trimming removed 3 bases from V and 3 bases from J, with 15 bases in between. The CDR3 here is CASSPRIPGIYEQYF. The CDR3 DNA reads TGTGCCAGCTCACCTCGGATTCCAGGCATCTACGAGCAGTACTTC.

The chain couples TRBV19 to TRBJ1-3; 9 nucleotides agree with TRBD1. The CDR3 sequence is 21 residues long. Germline V gene data show CDR1 as LNHDA and CDR2 as SQIVND (reference sequence). V trimming: 1 base; J trimming: 0 bases; junction bases outside the gene matches: 16. The CDR3 sequence: CASSIVGVTGGPYYSGNTIYF. As DNA, the CDR3 is TGTGCCAGTAGTATAGTCGGGGTGACAGGGGGACCTTACTACTCTGGAAACACCATATATTTT.

V is TRBV20-1 and J is TRBJ2-3; D remains unclear. The CDR3 loop spans 11 amino acids. Germline lookup yields CDR1 DFQATT and CDR2 SNEGSKA (reference sequence). V lost 0 bases and J 8 bases, leaving 6 bases between the germline ends. CDR3: CSARDSRTQYF. For the CDR3, the DNA is TGCAGTGCTAGAGATTCTCGTACGCAGTATTTT.

V is TRBV7-2 and J is TRBJ2-7, with 12 positions matching TRBD1. V lost 5 bases and J lost 7; bases outside the gene matches: 9. Germline CDR1 reads SGHTA; CDR2 reads FQGNSA. The CDR3 is 15 amino acids. The CDR3 DNA follows: TGTGCCAGCAGCAGTAGGGACAGGGGGCTGGGGGAGCAGTACTTC. It codes for CASSSRDRGLGEQYF.

This clone was detected once. The chain joins TRBV5-1 to TRBJ2-1; TRBD2 agrees at 7 bases. Germline V gene lookup returns CDR1 SGHRS and CDR2 YFSETQ. Trimming cost V 4 bases and J 1 base; bases outside gene matches: 2. This CDR3 has 14 amino acids. CDR3 sequence (DNA): TGCGCCAGCAGCCAAGCGGGATCCTACAATGAGCAGTTCTTC. Its protein product is CASSQAGSYNEQFF.

V is TRBV6-4 and J is TRBJ2-6, with D maybe TRBD1 (5 bases). The length of the CDR3 is 15 residues. Trimming took off 2 bases at V and 0 bases at J, with 5 bases between the two ends. Germline CDR1 and CDR2: MRHNA and SNTAGT. CDR3 loop: CASSDRGSGANVLTF. CDR3 bases: TGTGCCAGCAGTGACAGGGGCTCTGGGGCCAACGTCCTGACTTTC.

This clone was counted once. CDR3: CASTGPGGTTDTQYF. DNA for the CDR3: TGTGCCAGCACGGGGCCTGGGGGGACCACAGATACGCAGTATTTT. This sequence joins TRBV2 and TRBJ2-3; TRBD2 might be the D (6 bases). The V gene's germline CDR1 is SNHLY and CDR2 FYNNEI. Trimming left V 7 bases short and J 2 bases short, with 16 bases between. The CDR3 is made up of 15 amino acids.

This chain connects TRBV7-7 to TRBJ2-7; D is possibly TRBD1 (6 bases). The germline V and J ends were trimmed by 3 bases and 3 bases, with 24 bases remaining between them. From germline, CDR1 is SSHAT and CDR2 FNYEAQ (reference sequence). This CDR3 comprises 18 residues. The CDR3 coding sequence is TGTGCCAGCAGCTTTGGGGACATGGTATCCGTCTCCTTCTACGAGCAGTACTTC. Protein product: CASSFGDMVSVSFYEQYF.

The rearrangement links TRBV19 to TRBJ2-1; 10 bases are shared with TRBD2. The CDR3 has 14 amino acids. With 3 bases clipped from V and 9 bases from J, the junction kept 5 bases outside the gene matches. Per the germline V gene, CDR1 is LNHDA and CDR2 is SQIVND (reference sequence). In DNA form, the CDR3 reads TGTGCCAGTAGTATCCTAGCGGGGGACTTTGAGCAGTTCTTC. Residues: CASSILAGDFEQFF.

The chain recombines TRBV7-2 with TRBJ2-7, with D hard to call. Per germline, CDR1 SGHTA and CDR2 FQGNSA. The CDR3 runs to 16 residues. With 5 bases removed from V and 0 bases from J, the gap between germline ends came to 17 bases. The CDR3 DNA reads TGTGCCAGCAGCAATGGCCTGGGCTTGGACTCCTACGAGCAGTACTTC. Its translation: CASSNGLGLDSYEQYF.

The rearrangement uses TRBV28 and TRBJ2-3; 10 bases are shared with TRBD2. The CDR3 spans 15 residues. Germline CDR1 MDHEN, CDR2 SYDVKM. Trimming took 6 bases from V and 4 from J; bases not matched to a gene: 7. DNA of the CDR3: TGTGCCAGCAGAGAAGGAGCGGGAGGGCCAGATACGCAGTATTTT. This gives the protein CASREGAGGPDTQYF.

Here the CDR3 reads CASRKTGSNQPQHF. CDR3 nucleotides: TGTGCCAGCCGAAAGACAGGGAGCAATCAGCCCCAGCATTTT. The chain uses TRBV14 and TRBJ1-5; 7 positions match TRBD1. Germline V gives CDR1 SGHDN, CDR2 FVKESK. Trimming at V came to 8 bases and at J to 1 base, leaving 5 bases not matched to a gene. The CDR3 is 14 residues long.

The chain uses TRBV5-1 and TRBJ2-7, with TRBD2 matching 11 bases. The CDR3 has 17 amino acids. Germline V CDR1 and CDR2: SGHRS, YFSETQ. J was trimmed by 5 bases and V by 3 bases; bases with no gene match: 13. The CDR3 DNA sequence: TGCGCCAGCAGCTCTGGGCCTAGCGGGAGGAGTATCGACGAGCAGTACTTC. This gives the protein CASSSGPSGRSIDEQYF.

The chain carries TRBV5-1 and TRBJ2-2; TRBD2 is a possible D gene (6 bases). Trimming cost V 2 bases and J 2 bases, with 10 bases left between them. The CDR3 spans 15 residues. The germline CDR1 and CDR2 sequences are SGHRS and YFSETQ. The CDR3 region has the DNA TGCGCCAGCAGCTTCGGGACTCTCAACACCGGGGAGCTGTTTTTT. Translation: CASSFGTLNTGELFF.

The gene calls are TRBV7-8 and TRBJ1-5; D possibly corresponds to TRBD1 (6 bases). The CDR3 length is 13 residues. V lost 5 bases, J lost 7 bases, and 12 bases lay in between. Germline CDR1 SGHVS, CDR2 FQNEAQ. As DNA, the CDR3 is TGTGCCAGCAGCCCTACAGGGAAACAGCCCCAGCATTTT. This codes for CASSPTGKQPQHF.

This rearrangement joins TRBV4-2 to TRBJ2-7; TRBD1 matches at 8 bases. V lost 1 base to trimming and J lost 2 bases; unmatched junction nucleotides: 7. Germline values: CDR1 LGHNA, CDR2 YNFKEQ. The CDR3 runs 16 residues. The CDR3: CASSQGRGPIAYEQYF. In DNA, the CDR3 is TGTGCCAGCAGCCAAGGCAGGGGGCCGATAGCCTACGAGCAGTACTTC.

This clone showed up just once. The chain uses TRBV27 and TRBJ2-7, with TRBD2 identical over 12 bases. J gave up 2 bases and V 5 bases, and 4 bases lay outside the gene matches. CDR3 size: 15 residues. Germline-derived CDR1 and CDR2 are MNHEY and SMNVEV (reference sequence). CDR3 amino acids: CASSPRLAGAYEQYF. CDR3 coding DNA: TGTGCCAGCAGTCCGAGACTAGCGGGGGCCTACGAGCAGTACTTC.

The gene calls are TRBV11-2 and TRBJ2-6; 9 bases agree with TRBD1. This CDR3 contains 19 residues. Looked up from germline, CDR1 is SGHAT and CDR2 is FQNNGV. V gave up 5 bases and J gave up 2 bases; unmatched junction bases: 13. For the CDR3, the DNA is TGTGCCAGCAGCCCGACCCCGGGCACAGGGGGCCCTGGGGCCAACGTCCTGACTTTC. It yields the protein CASSPTPGTGGPGANVLTF.

This clone was seen once. CDR3 sequence: CASSPRGLSREQYF. The CDR3 DNA reads TGTGCCAGCAGTCCCCGCGGACTTTCCCGCGAGCAGTACTTC. The J gene is TRBJ2-7, the V gene TRBV28; D perhaps matches TRBD2 (5 bases). Trimming removed 5 bases from V and 6 bases from J, with 17 bases in between. The CDR3 sequence is 14 residues long. The germline CDR1 and CDR2 sequences are MDHEN and SYDVKM.

V is TRBV5-8 and J is TRBJ1-1; D may be TRBD1 (5 bases). V lost 7 bases and J lost 2, with 18 bases in between. CDR1 and CDR2 from the germline V gene are SGHTS and YDEGEE. The CDR3 totals 15 residues. CDR3 loop: CASEILGGPNTEAFF. The CDR3 DNA sequence: TGTGCCAGCGAGATCCTCGGGGGACCAAACACTGAAGCTTTCTTT.

This sequence joins TRBV2 and TRBJ2-7; 10 nucleotides agree with TRBD2. CDR1 SNHLY and CDR2 FYNNEI come from the germline V gene. Unmatched junction bases numbered 8, after V lost 2 bases and J lost 4 bases. This CDR3 has 16 amino acids. As DNA, the CDR3 is TGTGCCAGCAGTGAATTTTTACTAGCGGGATCATACGAGCAGTACTTC. It is translated as CASSEFLLAGSYEQYF.